These 20 T cell receptor beta chains originate from one sample sequenced in a study of Graves' ophthalmopathy and Graves' hyperthyroidism. Amplification of TCR beta CDR3 regions used RNA transcripts. HTBI primers primed a first-round RT-PCR, and a second-round multiplex PCR followed. TCRdb independently ran MiXCR on the multiplex PCR reads; one entry per CDR3 protein. The repertoire holds 500,000 to 800,000 distinct CDR3 sequences, with roughly 39% as singletons. The material sequenced was peripheral blood. The receptors shown here come from an adult man with Graves' ophthalmopathy.

V gene TRBV2 combines with J gene TRBJ1-5, with D uncertain. Trimming pared 4 bases from V and 0 bases from J, leaving 10 bases between. Per the germline V gene, CDR1 is SNHLY and CDR2 is FYNNEI. This CDR3 is 15 amino acids long. DNA of the CDR3: TGTGCCAGCAGTGGGACTGCATATAGCAATCAGCCCCAGCATTTT. Translated, it gives CASSGTAYSNQPQHF.

The count of this clonotype is one. The junction shows a germline mismatch at one end, possibly a read error. The chain has TRBV5-1 and TRBJ1-1; D unresolved. The CDR3 has 13 residues. Germline CDR1 and CDR2: SGHRS and YFSETQ. The CDR3 nucleotides read TGCGCCGGCAGCTTGGTTGGGAACACTGAAGCTTTCTTT. It encodes CAGSLVGNTEAFF.

Of note for this clonotype: A much larger clone sits a single nucleotide away, making a read error possible. The chain combines TRBV10-3 with TRBJ2-5; D might be TRBD2 (5 bases). Looked up from germline, CDR1 is ENHRY and CDR2 is SYGVKD. The CDR3 extends over 14 amino acids. The CDR3 protein is CASSYGRTGETQYF. The CDR3 coding sequence is TGTGCCAGCAGTTACGGCAGGACTGGGGAGACCCAGTACTTC.

Many counts were recorded for this clonotype. The chain carries TRBV4-3 and TRBJ1-4, with unresolved D. The CDR3 has 13 residues. Per germline, CDR1 LGHNA and CDR2 YSLEER. The V gene lost 4 bases and the J gene lost 8 bases, with 11 bases spanning the gap. The CDR3 reads CASSLRGSEKLFF. The DNA of the CDR3 is TGCGCCAGCAGCCTGAGAGGAAGCGAAAAACTGTTTTTT.

This clonotype has only a few counts. This chain connects TRBV14 to TRBJ2-5; 13 positions agree with TRBD2. The V and J ends lost 6 bases and 1 base, in that order; junction bases with no gene match: 5. CDR1 is SGHDN and CDR2 is FVKESK in the germline V gene. The CDR3 spans 16 residues. CDR3 bases: TGTGCCAGCAGGCGGGGGACTAGCGGGACCCAAGAGACCCAGTACTTC. The encoded protein is CASRRGTSGTQETQYF.

A few counts support this clonotype. The chain is built from TRBV20-1 and TRBJ2-6; D unclear. The CDR3 contains 15 residues. Germline CDR1 reads DFQATT; CDR2 reads SNEGSKA (reference sequence). The V and J ends lost 4 bases and 0 bases respectively, with 10 bases between them. CDR3 amino acids: CSAMKEDSGANVLTF. The CDR3 bases are TGCAGTGCTATGAAAGAAGACTCTGGGGCCAACGTCCTGACTTTC.

The genes are TRBV30 and TRBJ2-7; D is perhaps TRBD1 (5 bases). The CDR3 contains 12 residues. The V end was cut by 4 bases, the J end by 4 bases, with 11 bases between. Germline CDR1 GTSNPN, CDR2 SVGIG (reference sequence). This CDR3 reads CAWMKGKYEQYF. For the CDR3, the DNA is TGTGCCTGGATGAAGGGGAAATACGAGCAGTACTTC.

Worth noting for this clonotype: This may come from a read error, since a much larger clone is one base off. This CDR3 is CSAKAADRDTEAFF. The CDR3 DNA reads as TGCAGTGCTAAAGCCGCGGACAGGGACACTGAAGCTTTCTTT. The J gene is TRBJ1-1, the V gene TRBV20-1, with 8 bases fitting TRBD1. V gave up 4 bases and J gave up 3 bases; unmatched junction bases: 7. CDR1 is DFQATT and CDR2 is SNEGSKA in the germline V gene (reference sequence). The CDR3 runs 14 residues.

In its sample, this clonotype was seen many times. The chain has TRBV7-2 and TRBJ2-2, with 14 bases matching TRBD2. V lost 4 bases and J lost 9; bases outside the gene matches: 7. Per the germline V gene, CDR1 is SGHTA and CDR2 is FQGNSA. The CDR3 contains 16 residues. The CDR3 DNA reads TGTGCCAGCAGCTCCCAGACTAGCGGGGGGGCGAGGGAGCTGTTTTTT. Its translation: CASSSQTSGGARELFF.

This clonotype showed up many times. This chain links TRBV12-3 or TRBV12-4 with TRBJ2-2, with a possible D match to TRBD2 (5 bases). The CDR3 sequence is 15 residues long. Trimming left V 5 bases short and J 1 base short, with 11 bases between. CDR3 nucleotides: TGTGCCAGCAGTGCGAGGACTGTGAACACCGGGGAGCTGTTTTTT. Translated: CASSARTVNTGELFF.

Many counts were recorded for this clonotype. The chain carries TRBV12-3 or TRBV12-4 and TRBJ2-7; D gene unclear. The CDR3 length is 13 residues. V lost 6 bases and J 5 bases, leaving 14 bases between the germline ends. The CDR3 spells CASSPGPPHEQYF. CDR3 sequence (DNA): TGTGCCAGCAGCCCTGGACCTCCGCACGAGCAGTACTTC.

This clonotype was counted ten times or more. As DNA, the CDR3 is TGCGCCAGCAGCCGGGCCTGGGGCCAGATAAACCAGCCCCAGCATTTT. Its protein product is CASSRAWGQINQPQHF. The chain links TRBV4-1 to TRBJ1-5; TRBD1 is a possible D gene (5 bases). The CDR3 consists of 16 residues. The germline V and J ends were trimmed by 4 bases and 7 bases, with 20 bases remaining between them. Germline lookup yields CDR1 MGHRA and CDR2 YSYEKL.

Concerning this clonotype: One end of the junction is discordant with germline, which a read error may explain. The chain uses TRBV11-1 and TRBJ2-5; maybe TRBD1 (5 bases). CDR1 SGHAT and CDR2 FQDESV come from the germline V gene (reference sequence). This CDR3 comprises 15 residues. CDR3 nucleotide sequence: TGTGCCAGCAGCCGTAGACAGATACTCCAAGAGGCCCAGTACTTC. Protein product: CASSRRQILQEAQYF.

About this clonotype itself: In this CDR3 the conserved last residue, phenylalanine or tryptophan, is missing, so a read error is likely. The chain joins TRBV18 to TRBJ2-5, with TRBD1 identical over 7 bases. This CDR3 has 15 amino acids. Germline V gene data show CDR1 as KGHSH and CDR2 as LQKENI. J lost 2 bases, V lost 2 bases, and 5 bases had no gene match. In DNA form, the CDR3 reads TGTGCCAGCTCACCATGGGACAGCGCGCAAGAGACCCAGTACTGC. Its protein is CASSPWDSAQETQYC.

This clonotype was recorded many times. V is TRBV29-1 and J is TRBJ2-7; D not certain. V gave up 6 bases and J gave up 2 bases, with 11 bases separating them. The CDR3 runs to 12 residues. Germline values: CDR1 SQVTM, CDR2 ANQGSEA. CDR3 coding DNA: TGCAGCGTCGGAAGCACGCCCTACGAGCAGTACTTC. This encodes CSVGSTPYEQYF.

The chain has TRBV7-9 and TRBJ1-6; no clear D. Germline values: CDR1 SEHNR, CDR2 FQNEAQ (reference sequence). The V end lost 6 bases, the J end lost 0 bases, and 18 bases lay between the germline ends. CDR3 length equals 18 residues. As DNA, the CDR3 is TGTGCCAGCAGTAACCGGGCCCCTCGGAGCTCCTATAATTCACCCCTCCACTTT. It yields the protein CASSNRAPRSSYNSPLHF.

This clonotype was detected only once. The chain carries TRBV29-1 and TRBJ1-2; 9 nucleotides match TRBD1. The CDR3 length is 12 residues. V shed 6 bases and J 6 bases; nucleotides not matched to a gene: 5. Germline V lookup: CDR1 SQVTM, CDR2 ANQGSEA. The CDR3: CSVQDRGNGYTF. DNA of the CDR3: TGCAGCGTCCAGGACAGGGGAAATGGCTACACCTTC.

The chain joins TRBV7-9 to TRBJ1-3, with 7 bases matching TRBD1. Germline-derived CDR1 and CDR2 are SEHNR and FQNEAQ (reference sequence). V was clipped by 3 bases and J by 0 bases; unmatched bases: 2. The CDR3 has 15 amino acids. DNA for the CDR3: TGTGCCAGCAGCTTGGACAGGCGCTCTGGAAACACCATATATTTT. It encodes CASSLDRRSGNTIYF.

The rearrangement joins TRBV2 to TRBJ1-2; D not resolved. This CDR3 is 13 amino acids long. V lost 6 bases and J 7 bases, leaving 15 bases between the germline ends. From germline, CDR1 is SNHLY and CDR2 FYNNEI. CDR3 in amino acids: CASSQERRRGYTF. The CDR3 coding sequence is TGTGCCAGCAGCCAAGAGAGGAGGCGTGGCTACACCTTC.

This clonotype occurred a few times. The chain recombines TRBV12-5 with TRBJ2-7; a weak D match, TRBD2 (5 bases). Germline V gene lookup returns CDR1 LGHNT and CDR2 FRNRAP. This CDR3 comprises 14 residues. V lost 6 bases, J lost 2 bases, and 14 bases lay in between. CDR3 DNA sequence: TGTGCTAGTGGGAAGGTGACGGGGACCTACGAGCAGTACTTC. This translates into CASGKVTGTYEQYF.